The 23 T cell receptor beta chains given below trace back to one sample, sequenced in a study of cytomegalovirus exposure and HLA in healthy donors. In the PCR, 60 Vbeta and 13 Jbeta primers were used. Some clones are missing from TCRdb's copy, which holds only in-frame ones; the method was immunoSEQ multiplex PCR. The sample has about 120,000 clones; the top ten hold around 3.9%. Material: PBMCs. These receptors all come from a man aged 18 to 30 in good health and CMV-seronegative.

Note on this clone: At one boundary the junction diverges from the germline segment, which might be a read error. Different DNA sequences within this sample yield the same CDR3. J is TRBJ2-7 and V is TRBV5-1; a weak D match, TRBD2 (6 bases). There are 16 residues in the CDR3. CDR1 SGHRS and CDR2 YFSETQ come from the germline V gene. DNA of the CDR3: TGTGCCAGCAGCTTAACGGGAGCGGGTAATTTCTACGAGCAGTACTTC. This gives the protein CASSLTGAGNFYEQYF.

The chain is built from TRBV5-1 and TRBJ1-1, with 9 nucleotides matching TRBD1. V lost 6 bases, J lost 4 bases, and 7 bases stayed unmatched. The CDR3 sequence is 14 residues long. Per germline, CDR1 SGHRS and CDR2 YFSETQ. DNA of the CDR3: TGCGCCAGCATGGAACAGGGGGCGGTCACTGAAGCTTTCTTT. As protein: CASMEQGAVTEAFF.

The rearrangement joins TRBV15 to TRBJ2-5; TRBD1 might be the D (6 bases). CDR1 is LNHNV, CDR2 YYDKDF, per germline (reference sequence). Trimming removed 1 base from V and 2 bases from J, with 11 bases in between. This CDR3 spans 15 amino acids. CDR3 nucleotides: TGTGCCACCAGCAGAGTCTGGGACACACAAGAGACCCAGTACTTC. This gives the protein CATSRVWDTQETQYF.

The chain uses TRBV30 and TRBJ2-7, with no clear D. The V end was cut by 5 bases, the J end by 4 bases, with 15 bases between. Per germline, CDR1 GTSNPN and CDR2 SVGIG (reference sequence). The CDR3 is made up of 13 amino acids. This CDR3 is CAWEERLLYEQYF. DNA of the CDR3: TGTGCCTGGGAAGAAAGGTTACTATACGAGCAGTACTTC.

CDR3 residues: CASSLGDREGGEAFF. The DNA for the CDR3 is TGTGCCAGCAGCTTAGGGGACAGAGAGGGTGGTGAAGCTTTCTTT. The J gene is TRBJ1-1, the V gene TRBV7-9, with 7 bases lining up with TRBD1. The germline CDR1 and CDR2 sequences are SEHNR and FQNEAQ (reference sequence). Losses at the gene ends were 1 base for V and 7 bases for J; bases not matched to a gene: 9. The length of the CDR3 is 15 residues.

V is TRBV5-1 and J is TRBJ2-6; TRBD2 is a possible D gene (5 bases). This CDR3 contains 17 residues. Germline CDR1 is SGHRS and CDR2 is YFSETQ. Trimming took 0 bases from V and 0 from J, leaving 10 bases between them. DNA for the CDR3: TGCGCCAGCAGCTTGGCGGGAACAGCCTCTGGGGCCAACGTCCTGACTTTC. This translates into CASSLAGTASGANVLTF.

The chain employs TRBV10-1 and TRBJ2-3, with TRBD1 identical over 10 bases. The CDR3 sequence is 16 residues long. Germline values: CDR1 WNHNN, CDR2 SYGVQD (reference sequence). With V trimmed by 6 bases and J by 0 bases, 6 bases remained unmatched. The CDR3 region is CASSLGTGASTDTQYF. The CDR3 DNA reads as TGCGCCAGCAGCCTCGGGACAGGGGCGAGCACAGATACGCAGTATTTT.

As DNA, the CDR3 is TGTGCCAGCTCACCAGGGGGACAAACCGGAAACACCATATATTTT. Residues: CASSPGGQTGNTIYF. The J gene is TRBJ1-3, the V gene TRBV18; a weak D match, TRBD1 (6 bases). The CDR3 consists of 15 residues. The germline V and J ends were trimmed by 2 bases and 4 bases, with 12 bases remaining between them. The V gene's germline CDR1 is KGHSH and CDR2 LQKENI.

V gene TRBV19 combines with J gene TRBJ1-5; 8 bases align to TRBD1. This CDR3 contains 16 residues. The germline V gene has CDR1 LNHDA and CDR2 SQIVND (reference sequence). The V segment lost 3 bases and the J segment 1 base; nucleotides outside the gene matches: 5. The CDR3 protein is CASSIRQGASNQPQHF. The CDR3 bases are TGTGCCAGTAGTATCCGGCAGGGGGCCAGCAATCAGCCCCAGCATTTT.

Written as DNA, the CDR3 is TGTGCCAGTAGTCCAGGGTCCTCCTTTTATAATTCACCCCTCCACTTT. It specifies CASSPGSSFYNSPLHF. The V gene is TRBV19, the J gene TRBJ1-6; possible D gene TRBD1, 5 bases. With 5 bases removed from V and 4 bases from J, the gap between germline ends came to 15 bases. The CDR3 length is 16 residues. Germline V gives CDR1 LNHDA, CDR2 SQIVND (reference sequence).

The rearrangement links TRBV7-9 to TRBJ2-5; 8 nucleotides agree with TRBD1. CDR1 is SEHNR and CDR2 is FQNEAQ in the germline V gene (reference sequence). V shed 3 bases, J shed 5 bases, and the junction held 8 bases outside the gene matches. This CDR3 spans 15 amino acids. The CDR3, as DNA: TGTGCCAGCAGCTTGGCCACAGGGGGGACGGAGACCCAGTACTTC. Translated: CASSLATGGTETQYF.

The gene calls are TRBV5-6 and TRBJ1-3; D is uncertain. V lost 4 bases and J 4 bases, leaving 6 bases between the germline ends. The CDR3 extends over 12 amino acids. Germline-derived CDR1 and CDR2 are SGHDT and YYEEEE. The DNA of the CDR3 is TGTGCCAGCAGCCTATGGGGAAACACCATATATTTT. Protein: CASSLWGNTIYF.

The rearrangement links TRBV13 to TRBJ1-4; D unclear. CDR3 length: 11 residues. CDR1 PRHDT and CDR2 FYEKMQ come from the germline V gene (reference sequence). Trimming cost V 5 bases and J 6 bases, with 4 bases left between them. CDR3 sequence reads: CASSGDEKLFF. CDR3 coding DNA: TGTGCCAGCAGCGGAGATGAAAAACTGTTTTTT.

The chain has TRBV28 and TRBJ1-5, with TRBD1 matching over 7 bases. The CDR3 consists of 13 residues. CDR1 and CDR2 (germline): MDHEN, SYDVKM. The V and J ends lost 2 bases and 6 bases, in that order; junction bases with no gene match: 1. The CDR3 reads CASSLTGAQPQHF. The CDR3 DNA sequence: TGTGCCAGCAGTTTAACAGGGGCTCAGCCCCAGCATTTT.

V and J are TRBV2 and TRBJ1-1; 8 bases fit TRBD1. The CDR3 has 14 amino acids. The V and J ends lost 4 bases and 4 bases, in that order; junction bases with no gene match: 5. Germline V gives CDR1 SNHLY, CDR2 FYNNEI. The CDR3 region is CASSGRTGLTEAFF. The CDR3 bases are TGTGCCAGCAGTGGGAGGACAGGGCTCACTGAAGCTTTCTTT. Variable domain in full (rest from reference TRBV2 and TRBJ1-1): EPEVTQTPSHQVTQMGQEVILRCVPISNHLYFYWYRQILGQKVEFLVSFYNNEISEKSEIFDDQFSVERPDGSNFTLKIRSTKLEDSAMYFCASSGRTGLTEAFFGQGTRLTVV.

The chain has TRBV11-3 and TRBJ2-1, with TRBD2 identical over 14 bases. The ends lost 3 bases at V and 8 bases at J; junction bases unmatched: 3. This CDR3 spans 15 amino acids. Germline assignment: CDR1 SGHNT and CDR2 YENEEA. The CDR3 loop is CASSLTSGRGDEQFF. The CDR3 nucleotides are TGTGCCAGCAGCTTGACTAGCGGGAGGGGTGATGAGCAGTTCTTC.

The chain joins TRBV7-6 to TRBJ1-5, with D tentatively TRBD1 (6 bases). CDR1 SGHVS and CDR2 FNYEAQ come from the germline V gene. The CDR3 consists of 19 residues. Between the trimmed V and J ends, which lost 5 bases and 4 bases, there was a span of 27 bases. CDR3 DNA: TGTGCCAGCAGCGTAGACGTCAGGGGATCAACGTCAAAAAATCAGCCCCAGCATTTT. It is translated as CASSVDVRGSTSKNQPQHF.

The chain couples TRBV5-1 to TRBJ2-7; 8 nucleotides line up with TRBD2. Germline values: CDR1 SGHRS, CDR2 YFSETQ. The trim removed 1 base at V and 7 bases at J, leaving 4 bases unmatched. The CDR3 consists of 13 residues. The chain's CDR3 is CASSLTSGLEQYF. The DNA for the CDR3 is TGCGCCAGCAGCTTGACTAGCGGTTTAGAGCAGTACTTC.

This chain connects TRBV6-5 to TRBJ1-5; tentatively, D is TRBD1 (6 bases). Germline CDR1 is MNHEY and CDR2 is SVGAGI. CDR3 length: 13 residues. Trimming pared 8 bases from V and 3 bases from J, leaving 11 bases between. In DNA form, the CDR3 reads TGTGCCAGCGAGGGGGGGGCCAATCAGCCCCAGCATTTT. This encodes CASEGGANQPQHF.

CDR3 DNA sequence: TGCGCCAGCATTGGTAGCGGGAGAGGTTATGAGCAGTTCTTC. Translated, it gives CASIGSGRGYEQFF. V usage is TRBV5-1 and J usage is TRBJ2-1; TRBD2 agrees at 9 bases. Looked up from germline, CDR1 is SGHRS and CDR2 is YFSETQ. The CDR3 is 14 residues long. After removal of 6 bases from V and 8 bases from J, the junction contained 9 bases not matched to a gene.

V is TRBV18 and J is TRBJ2-3; 15 nucleotides match TRBD2. Per germline, CDR1 KGHSH and CDR2 LQKENI. CDR3 length: 14 amino acids. With V trimmed by 8 bases and J by 6 bases, 3 bases remained unmatched. CDR3 sequence (DNA): TGTGCCAGCGGAGGGACTAGCGGGGGGGATACGCAGTATTTT. It translates to CASGGTSGGDTQYF.

The rearrangement links TRBV27 to TRBJ1-2, with 9 bases fitting TRBD1. The CDR3 loop spans 15 amino acids. Per the germline V gene, CDR1 is MNHEY and CDR2 is SMNVEV (reference sequence). V shed 2 bases and J 7 bases; nucleotides not matched to a gene: 8. The CDR3 nucleotides read TGTGCCAGCAGTTTAATATCGGACAGGGGAAGTGGCTACACCTTC. It is translated as CASSLISDRGSGYTF.

The chain combines TRBV9 with TRBJ2-3, with D possibly matching TRBD2 (7 bases). The CDR3 is made up of 16 amino acids. In germline, CDR1 is SGDLS, CDR2 YYNGEE. V was clipped by 4 bases and J by 3 bases, with 18 bases between them. CDR3 region: CASSTLGGGLTDTQYF. The CDR3 nucleotides are TGTGCCAGCAGCACTCTAGGGGGGGGGCTTACAGATACGCAGTATTTT.